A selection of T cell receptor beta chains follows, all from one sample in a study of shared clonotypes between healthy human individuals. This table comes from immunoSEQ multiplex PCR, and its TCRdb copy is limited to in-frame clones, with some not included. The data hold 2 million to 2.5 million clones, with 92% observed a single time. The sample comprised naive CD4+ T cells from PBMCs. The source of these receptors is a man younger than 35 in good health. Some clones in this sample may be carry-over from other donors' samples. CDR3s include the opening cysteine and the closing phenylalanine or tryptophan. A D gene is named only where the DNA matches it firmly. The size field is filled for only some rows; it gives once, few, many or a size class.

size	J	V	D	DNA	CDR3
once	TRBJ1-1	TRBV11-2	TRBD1	TGTGCCAGCAGCGTCGGACAGGGGGCTACTGAAGCTTTCTTT	CASSVGQGATEAFF
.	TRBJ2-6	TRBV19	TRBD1	TGTGCCAGTAGTATGCGACTGGGGACAGGGCGGTCTGGGGCCAACGTCCTGACTTTC	CASSMRLGTGRSGANVLTF
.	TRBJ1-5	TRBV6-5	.	TGTGCCAGCAGTTATAACCCCGGCCTAACCTGGCATTTT	CASSYNPGLTWHF
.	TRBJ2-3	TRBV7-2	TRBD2	TGTGCCAGCAGCTTGAGGAGTTATAGCGGGAGAGGGAGCACAGATACGCAGTATTTT	CASSLRSYSGRGSTDTQYF
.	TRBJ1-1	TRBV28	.	TGTGCCATTTCACAGGTCGCAGGAACTGAAGCTTTCTTT	CAISQVAGTEAFF
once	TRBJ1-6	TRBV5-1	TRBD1	TGCGCCAGCAGGGGTCAGGGGGATTCACCCCTCCACTTT	CASRGQGDSPLHF
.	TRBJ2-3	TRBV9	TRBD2	TGTGCCAGCAGCGTAGTTCCCAGCGGGAGTACAGATACGCAGTATTTT	CASSVVPSGSTDTQYF
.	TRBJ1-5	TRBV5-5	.	TGTGCCAGCAGCTTGGCCGGCGGCAGTTTCAATCAGCCCCAGCATTTT	CASSLAGGSFNQPQHF
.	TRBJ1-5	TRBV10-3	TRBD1	TGTGCCATCAGCGGGGACAGGGCGGGTAGCAATCAGCCCCAGCATTTT	CAISGDRAGSNQPQHF
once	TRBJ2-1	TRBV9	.	TGTGCCAGCAGCGGGTGGGCTGGATCCAGGGCAGGCAATGAGCAGTTCTTC	CASSGWAGSRAGNEQFF
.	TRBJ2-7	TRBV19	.	TGTGCCAGTAGCGACAGGTTCGGCGAGCAGTACTTC	CASSDRFGEQYF
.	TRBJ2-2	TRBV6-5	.	TGTGCCAGCAGCCCGGGGGGCGCTGACGGGGAGCTGTTTTTT	CASSPGGADGELFF
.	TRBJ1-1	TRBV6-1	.	TGTGCCAGCAGTGAACTCACTGAAGCTTTCTTT	CASSELTEAFF
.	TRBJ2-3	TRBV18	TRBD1	TGTGCCAGCTCGTTGTTCGCAGGGGGCGCGACAGATACGCAGTATTTT	CASSLFAGGATDTQYF
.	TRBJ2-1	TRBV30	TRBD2	TGTGCCTGGAGTGGCCTAGCGGGAGTGAATGAGCAGTTCTTC	CAWSGLAGVNEQFF
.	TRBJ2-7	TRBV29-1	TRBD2	TGCAGCGTTGAACGGGACTACGACTACGAGCAGTACTTC	CSVERDYDYEQYF
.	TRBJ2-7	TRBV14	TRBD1	TGTGCCAGCAGCCAAGATCCGACAGGGGTCTACGAGCAGTACTTC	CASSQDPTGVYEQYF
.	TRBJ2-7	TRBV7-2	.	TGTGCCAGCAGCTTACAGGTCATAACGAGCCCGGCGATCTTCTACGAGCAGTACTTC	CASSLQVITSPAIFYEQYF
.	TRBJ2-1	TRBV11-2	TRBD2	TGTGCCAGCAGCTTAGCGGGAGGGCCAGCCTACAATGAGCAGTTCTTC	CASSLAGGPAYNEQFF
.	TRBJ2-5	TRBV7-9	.	TGTGCCAGCAGCTTAGGTGTAGGGACATATTACCCAGAGACCCAGTACTTC	CASSLGVGTYYPETQYF
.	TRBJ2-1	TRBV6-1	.	TGTGCCAGCAGTGAAGGGGTAGTCTCCTACAATGAGCAGTTCTTC	CASSEGVVSYNEQFF
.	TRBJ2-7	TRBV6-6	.	TGTGCCAGCAGTTACTTGCGGGACTCCTACGAGCAGTACTTC	CASSYLRDSYEQYF
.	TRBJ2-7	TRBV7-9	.	TGTGCCAGCAGCTTAGCGCTGGAGGGCGAGCAGTACTTC	CASSLALEGEQYF
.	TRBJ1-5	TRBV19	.	TGTGCCATCTCCGTGGCCAGGTTTAGCAATCAGCCCCAGCATTTT	CAISVARFSNQPQHF
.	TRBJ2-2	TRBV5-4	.	TGTGCCAGCAGCCGCCAGACAGGGAACACCGGGGAGCTGTTTTTT	CASSRQTGNTGELFF
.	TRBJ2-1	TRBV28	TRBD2	TGTGCCAGCAAGCCGGGAGGTTCCTACAATGAGCAGTTCTTC	CASKPGGSYNEQFF
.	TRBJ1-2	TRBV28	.	TGTGCCAGCAGTTTACCGACTCGTCGGGGCTACACCTTC	CASSLPTRRGYTF
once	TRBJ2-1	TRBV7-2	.	TGTGCCAGCAGCTGGGGTAGGGGTGAGCAGTTCTTC	CASSWGRGEQFF
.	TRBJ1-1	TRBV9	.	TGTGCCAGCAGCAAGGGGACCCCTATGAACACTGAAGCTTTCTTT	CASSKGTPMNTEAFF
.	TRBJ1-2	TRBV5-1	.	TGCGCCAGCAGCTTTGGACAGTCCTATGGCTACACCTTC	CASSFGQSYGYTF
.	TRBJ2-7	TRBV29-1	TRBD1	TGCAGCGTTGAGGGACAGGTCAACTCCTACGAGCAGTACTTC	CSVEGQVNSYEQYF
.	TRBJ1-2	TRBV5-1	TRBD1	TGCGCCAGCAGCTCCGGGACAGGGAATGTTGGCTACACCTTC	CASSSGTGNVGYTF
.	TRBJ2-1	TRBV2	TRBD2	TGTGCCAGCAGAGGACTAGCGGGAGGGCCCAATGAGCAGTTCTTC	CASRGLAGGPNEQFF
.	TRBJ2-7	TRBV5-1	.	TGCGCCAGCAGCTTGGTTGTACCGCTGAGCGAGCAGTACTTC	CASSLVVPLSEQYF
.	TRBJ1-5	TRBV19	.	TGTGCCAGTAGTATCCCCGGCAGCAATCAGCCCCAGCATTTT	CASSIPGSNQPQHF
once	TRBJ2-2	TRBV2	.	TGTGCCAGCAGTGTATTACAGACCACCGGGGAGCTGTTTTTT	CASSVLQTTGELFF